Listed below are T cell receptor beta chains from one sample, sequenced in a study of response to subunit inactivated influenza vaccine. TCRdb re-called the RT-PCR reads through MiXCR, storing one row per CDR3 protein. The table has about 580,000 distinct CDR3 sequences, roughly 15% seen once. The sample here was PBMCs from blood, taken about 11 days after vaccination. Receptors were obtained from a man in his forties or fifties who received an inactivated influenza vaccine. The CDR3 runs from the conserved cysteine through the conserved F or W. D genes are given only for firm matches. The size field is filled for only some rows; it gives once, few, many or a size class.

d_gene: NA
abundance: NA
v_gene: TRBV20-1
j_gene: TRBJ2-3
CDR3nt: TGCAGTGCTAGTAACCGGTTATCTACCACAGATACGCAGTATTTT
CDR3aa: CSASNRLSTTDTQYF

d_gene: NA
abundance: NA
v_gene: TRBV12-3/TRBV12-4
j_gene: TRBJ1-2
CDR3nt: TGTGCCAGCAGCCGGACGGGCGGCTACACCTTC
CDR3aa: CASSRTGGYTF

d_gene: NA
abundance: few
v_gene: TRBV29-1
j_gene: TRBJ2-6
CDR3nt: TGCAGCGTTGGAGTGGGTTCGGCGCCTGGGGCCAACGTCCTGACTTTC
CDR3aa: CSVGVGSAPGANVLTF

d_gene: NA
abundance: few
v_gene: TRBV10-3
j_gene: TRBJ2-2
CDR3nt: TGTGCCATCAGAGGTGTCGGACACAACACCGGGGAGCTGTTTTTT
CDR3aa: CAIRGVGHNTGELFF

d_gene: NA
abundance: NA
v_gene: TRBV5-5
j_gene: TRBJ2-5
CDR3nt: TGTGCCAGCAGCTTTGGGACCTTCAGTGGGGAGACCCAGTACTTC
CDR3aa: CASSFGTFSGETQYF

d_gene: NA
abundance: NA
v_gene: TRBV30
j_gene: TRBJ2-7
CDR3nt: TGTGCCTGGAAAAGGCCTCTGGGGGCCTACGAGCAGTACTTC
CDR3aa: CAWKRPLGAYEQYF

d_gene: NA
abundance: many
v_gene: TRBV10-3
j_gene: TRBJ2-7
CDR3nt: TGTGCCATCAGTGAGGGCAACATCGAGCAGTACTTC
CDR3aa: CAISEGNIEQYF

d_gene: NA
abundance: NA
v_gene: TRBV30
j_gene: TRBJ2-7
CDR3nt: TGTGCCTGGAGCGCGCAGACCTACGAGCAGTACTTC
CDR3aa: CAWSAQTYEQYF

d_gene: TRBD2
abundance: many
v_gene: TRBV5-1
j_gene: TRBJ2-1
CDR3nt: TGCGCCAGCAGCTTTAGCGGGGGCCCTTACAATGAGCAGTTCTTC
CDR3aa: CASSFSGGPYNEQFF

d_gene: TRBD2
abundance: NA
v_gene: TRBV7-9
j_gene: TRBJ2-7
CDR3nt: TGTGCCAGCAGCCCCCAGAGCGGGAGTTTCTACGAGCAGTACTTC
CDR3aa: CASSPQSGSFYEQYF

d_gene: NA
abundance: many
v_gene: TRBV12-3/TRBV12-4
j_gene: TRBJ2-3
CDR3nt: TGTGCCAGCAGTCCTGGGGGGGCGGCCTACACAGATACGCAGTATTTT
CDR3aa: CASSPGGAAYTDTQYF

d_gene: NA
abundance: NA
v_gene: TRBV20-1
j_gene: TRBJ2-7
CDR3nt: TGCAGTGCCAGATACCGGGCACCCCGGGGCTACGAGCAGTACTTC
CDR3aa: CSARYRAPRGYEQYF

d_gene: TRBD1
abundance: NA
v_gene: TRBV7-2
j_gene: TRBJ1-2
CDR3nt: TGTGCCAGCAGCTTAGGAGTCCGGGACAGGGGTGGCTACACCTTC
CDR3aa: CASSLGVRDRGGYTF

d_gene: NA
abundance: NA
v_gene: TRBV24-1
j_gene: TRBJ2-2
CDR3nt: TGTGCCACCAGTGCTGTGATTAACACCGGGGAGCTGTTTTTT
CDR3aa: CATSAVINTGELFF

d_gene: NA
abundance: few
v_gene: TRBV10-3
j_gene: TRBJ1-2
CDR3nt: TGTGCCATCAGTGCGACGTACTATGGCTACACCTTC
CDR3aa: CAISATYYGYTF

d_gene: NA
abundance: NA
v_gene: TRBV6-2/TRBV6-3
j_gene: TRBJ1-3
CDR3nt: TGTGCCAGCCGAATTGGAAACACCATATATTTT
CDR3aa: CASRIGNTIYF

d_gene: NA
abundance: NA
v_gene: TRBV28
j_gene: TRBJ2-2
CDR3nt: TGTGCCAGCAGTTTAGGGTTCGAGGGAAACACCGGGGAGCTGTTTTTT
CDR3aa: CASSLGFEGNTGELFF

d_gene: TRBD2
abundance: few
v_gene: TRBV10-3
j_gene: TRBJ2-1
CDR3nt: TGTGCCACCCTGGGACTAGCGGGAACGAGCTCCTACAATGAGCAGTTCTTC
CDR3aa: CATLGLAGTSSYNEQFF

d_gene: TRBD2
abundance: NA
v_gene: TRBV28
j_gene: TRBJ2-3
CDR3nt: TGTGCCAGCAGTTTATCTGCTAGCGGGAGAGCGGTGGGAGGCACAGATACGCAGTATTTT
CDR3aa: CASSLSASGRAVGGTDTQYF

d_gene: NA
abundance: NA
v_gene: TRBV2
j_gene: TRBJ1-2
CDR3nt: TGTGCCAGCAGTGACGGTACAGGGCGAAGGAACTATGGCTACACCTTC
CDR3aa: CASSDGTGRRNYGYTF

d_gene: NA
abundance: many
v_gene: TRBV6-2/TRBV6-3
j_gene: TRBJ1-1
CDR3nt: TGTGCCAGCAGACCCGGACGGGGAAACACTGAAGCTTTCTTT
CDR3aa: CASRPGRGNTEAFF

d_gene: TRBD1
abundance: many
v_gene: TRBV5-1
j_gene: TRBJ1-4
CDR3nt: TGCGCCAGCAGCTTACAGGGGACTAATGAAAAACTGTTTTTT
CDR3aa: CASSLQGTNEKLFF

d_gene: TRBD2
abundance: many
v_gene: TRBV18
j_gene: TRBJ2-7
CDR3nt: TGTGCCAGCAGCCCGGGGGGCTACGAGCAGTACTTC
CDR3aa: CASSPGGYEQYF

d_gene: TRBD1
abundance: few
v_gene: TRBV7-2
j_gene: TRBJ2-7
CDR3nt: TGTGCCAGCAGCTTAGACAGGGGACCTGTCTACGAGCAGTACTTC
CDR3aa: CASSLDRGPVYEQYF

d_gene: TRBD1
abundance: NA
v_gene: TRBV4-1
j_gene: TRBJ2-3
CDR3nt: TGCGCCAGCAGCCAGCTTTCTAACCGGGACAGGCGCACAGATACGCAGTATTTT
CDR3aa: CASSQLSNRDRRTDTQYF

d_gene: NA
abundance: NA
v_gene: TRBV20-1
j_gene: TRBJ2-5
CDR3nt: TGCAGTGCTAGAGATCCCAAACAAGAGACCCAGTACTTC
CDR3aa: CSARDPKQETQYF

d_gene: TRBD2
abundance: NA
v_gene: TRBV7-2
j_gene: TRBJ2-7
CDR3nt: TGTGCCAGCAGCTTATCCCATAGCGGGAACACTGAGCAGTACTTC
CDR3aa: CASSLSHSGNTEQYF

d_gene: TRBD1
abundance: NA
v_gene: TRBV5-1
j_gene: TRBJ2-3
CDR3nt: TGCGCCAGCAGGGGCGGGACAGGGGTCGTCACAGATACGCAGTATTTT
CDR3aa: CASRGGTGVVTDTQYF

d_gene: TRBD1
abundance: NA
v_gene: TRBV28
j_gene: TRBJ2-5
CDR3nt: TGTGCCAGCAGTTTAGGACAGGTGGAGACCCAGTACTTC
CDR3aa: CASSLGQVETQYF

d_gene: TRBD1
abundance: NA
v_gene: TRBV29-1
j_gene: TRBJ2-7
CDR3nt: TGCAGCGCCGGGACAGGGCACTCCTACGAGCAGTACTTC
CDR3aa: CSAGTGHSYEQYF

d_gene: TRBD1
abundance: NA
v_gene: TRBV2
j_gene: TRBJ2-7
CDR3nt: TGTGCCAGCAGTGAGAGGGGGCCGGGAGAGCAGTACTTC
CDR3aa: CASSERGPGEQYF

d_gene: TRBD1
abundance: many
v_gene: TRBV5-6
j_gene: TRBJ1-5
CDR3nt: TGTGCCAGCAGCCCAACAGGGGCCGGACAGCCCCAGCATTTT
CDR3aa: CASSPTGAGQPQHF

d_gene: TRBD1
abundance: few
v_gene: TRBV3-1
j_gene: TRBJ2-2
CDR3nt: TGTGCCAGCAGCCATATCAGGGGGAACGCGAACACCGGGGAGCTGTTTTTT
CDR3aa: CASSHIRGNANTGELFF

d_gene: NA
abundance: NA
v_gene: TRBV4-2
j_gene: TRBJ1-5
CDR3nt: TGTGCCAGCAGACTGTCCAGAGGGGGAAGCAATCAGCCCCAGCATTTT
CDR3aa: CASRLSRGGSNQPQHF

d_gene: NA
abundance: NA
v_gene: TRBV25-1
j_gene: TRBJ2-1
CDR3nt: TGTGCCAGCAGTGAACGGAGGGCAGCCTACAATGAGCAGTTCTTC
CDR3aa: CASSERRAAYNEQFF

d_gene: NA
abundance: few
v_gene: TRBV29-1
j_gene: TRBJ1-2
CDR3nt: TGCAGCGTTGAAGATCCCCAGTACTATGGCTACACCTTC
CDR3aa: CSVEDPQYYGYTF

d_gene: TRBD2
abundance: NA
v_gene: TRBV5-1
j_gene: TRBJ2-1
CDR3nt: TGCGCCAGCAGCATTAGCGGGAGGGACAATGAGCAGTTCTTC
CDR3aa: CASSISGRDNEQFF

d_gene: TRBD1
abundance: NA
v_gene: TRBV9
j_gene: TRBJ2-3
CDR3nt: TGTGCCAGCAGCGTAGCGGCAGGGGGTTCCACAGATACGCAGTATTTT
CDR3aa: CASSVAAGGSTDTQYF

d_gene: TRBD1
abundance: many
v_gene: TRBV7-2
j_gene: TRBJ2-7
CDR3nt: TGTGCCAGCAGCTTGGACAGGGGAGGATACGAGCAGTACTTC
CDR3aa: CASSLDRGGYEQYF

d_gene: NA
abundance: few
v_gene: TRBV28
j_gene: TRBJ2-5
CDR3nt: TGTGCCAGCAGTTTATCAGGGGCGGAGACCCAGTACTTC
CDR3aa: CASSLSGAETQYF

d_gene: NA
abundance: NA
v_gene: TRBV24-1
j_gene: TRBJ2-7
CDR3nt: TGTGCCACCAGTGATTTGACACGTAGCTCCTACGAGCAGTACTTC
CDR3aa: CATSDLTRSSYEQYF

d_gene: NA
abundance: many
v_gene: TRBV28
j_gene: TRBJ1-6
CDR3nt: TGTGCCAGCAGTTTACATAATCGGATCTTCAATTCACCCCTCCACTTT
CDR3aa: CASSLHNRIFNSPLHF

d_gene: NA
abundance: NA
v_gene: TRBV29-1
j_gene: TRBJ2-3
CDR3nt: TGCAGCGTTGAGATTCTAGCCACAGATACGCAGTATTTT
CDR3aa: CSVEILATDTQYF

d_gene: NA
abundance: few
v_gene: TRBV7-2
j_gene: TRBJ2-2
CDR3nt: TGTGCCAGCAGCTTCGGGTTACGCACCGGGGAGCTGTTTTTT
CDR3aa: CASSFGLRTGELFF